This T cell receptor beta chain was found in a study of blood T cell repertoires in COVID-19. About the study: Donors in the United States, Italy and Spain gave samples during acute or convalescent COVID-19. T cells, B-cell-depleted T cells, or PBMCs supplied cDNA or gDNA.

The J segment lost 5 bases and the V segment lost 2 bases, leaving 12 bases of the junction unmatched. The CDR3 totals 16 residues. Authors' data handling: Quantification of nucleated cells was approximated via reference gene primer amplification. Libraries were prepared by immunoSEQ multiplex PCR; TCRdb keeps only in-frame clonotypes and omits some of them. V and J calls and clone size follow that table, whereas D and trimming were derived from the DNA. The sample lists some 250,000 clones, about four fifths occurring once. This receptor was identified in a woman under 30 with acute or convalescent COVID-19. Material for sequencing was peripheral blood. This chain connects TRBV23-1 to TRBJ2-7; 7 bases line up with TRBD2. TRBV23-1 is recorded as an ORF, its role being uncertain. The CDR3 DNA follows: TGCGCCAGCAGTCAACCTCTTTGGGGAGGGACCCACGAGCAGTACTTC. Translated, it gives CASSQPLWGGTHEQYF.